This T cell receptor (beta chain) is from a study of blood T cell repertoires in COVID-19. This clone was recorded once. Per the germline V gene, CDR1 is LGHNA and CDR2 is YNFKEQ. Losses at the gene ends were 0 bases for V and 8 bases for J; bases not matched to a gene: 5. CDR3 length: 14 residues. Assay: immunoSEQ multiplex PCR; the TCRdb copy retains only in-frame clones and omits some. Here the sample spans 20,000 or so clones, about 86% being singletons. The chain carries TRBV4-2 and TRBJ1-2; 8 bases are shared with TRBD1. This TCR was sampled from a man between 65 and 85 years old with acute or convalescent COVID-19. The sequenced sample was peripheral blood. The CDR3, as DNA: TGTGCCAGCAGCCAAGAGGACAGGGCTCGCGGCTACACCTTC. Its protein product is CASSQEDRARGYTF.